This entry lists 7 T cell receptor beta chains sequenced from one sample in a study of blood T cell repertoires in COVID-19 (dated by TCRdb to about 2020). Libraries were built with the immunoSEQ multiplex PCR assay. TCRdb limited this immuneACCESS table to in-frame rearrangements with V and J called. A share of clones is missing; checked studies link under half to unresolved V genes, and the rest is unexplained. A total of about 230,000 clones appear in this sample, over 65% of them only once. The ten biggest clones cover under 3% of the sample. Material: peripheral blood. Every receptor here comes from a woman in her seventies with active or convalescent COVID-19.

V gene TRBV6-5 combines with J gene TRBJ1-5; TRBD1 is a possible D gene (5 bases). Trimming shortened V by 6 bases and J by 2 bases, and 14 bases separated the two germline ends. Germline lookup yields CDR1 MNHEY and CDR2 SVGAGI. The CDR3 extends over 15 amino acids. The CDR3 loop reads CASRNPDTGNQPQHF. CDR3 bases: TGTGCCAGCAGAAACCCGGACACCGGCAATCAGCCCCAGCATTTT.

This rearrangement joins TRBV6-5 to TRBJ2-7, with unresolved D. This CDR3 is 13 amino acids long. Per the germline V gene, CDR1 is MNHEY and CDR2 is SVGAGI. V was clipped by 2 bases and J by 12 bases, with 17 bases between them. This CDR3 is CASSYGQRERPYF. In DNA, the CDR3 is TGTGCCAGCAGTTACGGCCAGAGAGAGCGCCCGTACTTC.

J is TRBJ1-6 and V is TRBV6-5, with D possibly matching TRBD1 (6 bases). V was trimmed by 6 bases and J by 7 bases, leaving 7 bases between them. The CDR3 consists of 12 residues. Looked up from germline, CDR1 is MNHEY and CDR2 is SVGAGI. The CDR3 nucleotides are TGTGCCAGCAGGCAGGGGAATTCACCCCTCCACTTT. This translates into CASRQGNSPLHF.

The CDR3 sequence is CAWSTTGAYGYTF. The CDR3 nucleotides read TGTGCCTGGAGTACTACAGGGGCCTATGGCTACACCTTC. V gene TRBV30 combines with J gene TRBJ1-2; 7 bases are a match to TRBD1. This CDR3 contains 13 residues. V lost 2 bases, J lost 4 bases, and 4 bases stayed unmatched. Germline V gene lookup returns CDR1 GTSNPN and CDR2 SVGIG (reference sequence).

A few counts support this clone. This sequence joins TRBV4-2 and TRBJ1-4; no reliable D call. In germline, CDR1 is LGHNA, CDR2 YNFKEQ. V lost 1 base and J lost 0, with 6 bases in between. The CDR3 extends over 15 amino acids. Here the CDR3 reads CASSQALATNEKLFF. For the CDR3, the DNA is TGTGCCAGCAGCCAAGCTTTAGCAACTAATGAAAAACTGTTTTTT.

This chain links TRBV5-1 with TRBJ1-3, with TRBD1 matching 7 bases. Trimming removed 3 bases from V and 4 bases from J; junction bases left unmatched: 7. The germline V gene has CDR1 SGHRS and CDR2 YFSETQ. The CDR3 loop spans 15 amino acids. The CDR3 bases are TGCGCCAGCAGCTCATCGACAGGGTCCGGAAACACCATATATTTT. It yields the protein CASSSSTGSGNTIYF.

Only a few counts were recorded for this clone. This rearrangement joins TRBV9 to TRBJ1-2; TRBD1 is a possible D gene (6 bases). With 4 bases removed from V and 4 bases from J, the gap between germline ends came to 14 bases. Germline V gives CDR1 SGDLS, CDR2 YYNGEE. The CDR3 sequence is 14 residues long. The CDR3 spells CASSPTGSSYGYTF. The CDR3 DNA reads TGTGCCAGCAGCCCCACAGGGAGCTCCTATGGCTACACCTTC.